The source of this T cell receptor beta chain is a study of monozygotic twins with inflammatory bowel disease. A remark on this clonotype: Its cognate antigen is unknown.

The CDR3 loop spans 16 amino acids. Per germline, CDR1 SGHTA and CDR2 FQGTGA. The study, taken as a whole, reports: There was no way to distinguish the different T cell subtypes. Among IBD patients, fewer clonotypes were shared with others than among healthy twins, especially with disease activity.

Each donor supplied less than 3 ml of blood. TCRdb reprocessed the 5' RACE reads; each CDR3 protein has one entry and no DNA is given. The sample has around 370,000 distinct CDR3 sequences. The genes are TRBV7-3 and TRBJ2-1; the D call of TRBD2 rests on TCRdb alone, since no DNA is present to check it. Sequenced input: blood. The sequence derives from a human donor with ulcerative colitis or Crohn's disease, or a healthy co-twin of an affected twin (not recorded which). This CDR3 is CASSPQSGGLYNEQFF.